A selection of T cell receptor beta chains follows, all from one sample in a study of post-analysis software for immune sequencing data. TCRdb used MiXCR to reprocess the PCR reads, holding one entry per CDR3 protein. Of hundreds of thousands of distinct CDR3 sequences listed, 30% are singletons. Sequencing was carried out using blood. These receptors were taken from a girl under 18 with multiple sclerosis. CDR3s include the opening cysteine and the closing phenylalanine or tryptophan. The order of the fields is CDR3 length, V gene, CDR3 protein.

len: 14; v_gene: TRBV6-2/TRBV6-3; CDR3aa: CASSFLAGGETQYF
len: 16; v_gene: TRBV7-9; CDR3aa: CASSLRGAGGFNEQFF
len: 14; v_gene: TRBV5-1; CDR3aa: CASSLDGPDTEAFF
len: 14; v_gene: TRBV27; CDR3aa: CASSFGRINSPLHF
len: 16; v_gene: TRBV6-6; CDR3aa: CASSYSPKKGNTEAFF
len: 17; v_gene: TRBV5-1; CDR3aa: CASSLVGRSSYNSPLHF
len: 16; v_gene: TRBV4-2; CDR3aa: CASSQGSRVGTDTQYF
len: 15; v_gene: TRBV11-2; CDR3aa: CASSLLFGGDTEAFF
len: 14; v_gene: TRBV20-1; CDR3aa: CSGSGASRSLEQYF
len: 14; v_gene: TRBV5-1; CDR3aa: CASSRDTSEETQYF
len: 13; v_gene: TRBV5-6; CDR3aa: CASSLDRFGEQFF
len: 14; v_gene: TRBV11-2; CDR3aa: CASSPPQGHYEQYF
len: 15; v_gene: TRBV5-1; CDR3aa: CASSLVGAANTEAFF
len: 14; v_gene: TRBV20-1; CDR3aa: CSARALTLTPGYTF
len: 15; v_gene: TRBV7-2; CDR3aa: CASSSPGQPTDTQYF
len: 15; v_gene: TRBV28; CDR3aa: CASTFSGRGWKTQYF
len: 19; v_gene: TRBV6-1; CDR3aa: CASSEALWVGLADSYEQYF
len: 14; v_gene: TRBV13; CDR3aa: CASSCGYDNQPQHF
len: 15; v_gene: TRBV20-1; CDR3aa: CSARVDGTRTYEQYF
len: 14; v_gene: TRBV20-1; CDR3aa: CSAPGGGPNQPQHF
len: 13; v_gene: TRBV5-1; CDR3aa: CASSYFTDTEAFF
len: 18; v_gene: TRBV6-5; CDR3aa: CASSSTGFTLPGANVLTF
len: 13; v_gene: TRBV15; CDR3aa: CATSRVQGHGYTF
len: 13; v_gene: TRBV7-2; CDR3aa: CASSRDRGHGYTF
len: 14; v_gene: TRBV9; CDR3aa: CASSVEGAGNTIYF
len: 18; v_gene: TRBV7-6; CDR3aa: CAGSLRASGDYSYNEQFF
len: 19; v_gene: TRBV9; CDR3aa: CASSNRLGQGDATNEKLFF
len: 15; v_gene: TRBV7-2; CDR3aa: CASSLQGASNSPLHF
len: 15; v_gene: TRBV6-1; CDR3aa: CASSEGRGVGQPQHF
len: 15; v_gene: TRBV20-1; CDR3aa: CSARDTGAPNYGYTF
len: 15; v_gene: TRBV7-6; CDR3aa: CASSLATGLNTEAFF
len: 14; v_gene: TRBV5-1; CDR3aa: CASSYRGLTYEQYF
len: 14; v_gene: TRBV7-2; CDR3aa: CASSLGTRDYEQYF
len: 18; v_gene: TRBV28; CDR3aa: CASSSNRLLGGGANVLTF
len: 16; v_gene: TRBV20-1; CDR3aa: CSAPLGGVGAKNIQYF
len: 14; v_gene: TRBV7-8; CDR3aa: CASSLAQGYYGYTF
len: 14; v_gene: TRBV12-3/TRBV12-4; CDR3aa: CASRGTGMFNEQFF
len: 14; v_gene: TRBV29-1; CDR3aa: CSAEDLEYQETQYF
len: 12; v_gene: TRBV25-1; CDR3aa: CASSPGETEAFF
len: 14; v_gene: TRBV6-2/TRBV6-3; CDR3aa: CASSYSGQHYGYTF
len: 14; v_gene: TRBV6-5; CDR3aa: CASTPLGQVYGYTF
len: 15; v_gene: TRBV20-1; CDR3aa: CSPAPGQGSTDTQYF
len: 15; v_gene: TRBV11-2; CDR3aa: CASTLGTSGYNEQFF
len: 17; v_gene: TRBV15; CDR3aa: CATSRDGTGQGGTEAFF
len: 14; v_gene: TRBV5-1; CDR3aa: CASSFRGVEDTQYF
len: 16; v_gene: TRBV7-9; CDR3aa: CASRHSETSSYNEQFF
len: 14; v_gene: TRBV7-2; CDR3aa: CASSLAGGPQTQYF
len: 14; v_gene: TRBV15; CDR3aa: CATSIQGSYNEQFF
len: 17; v_gene: TRBV29-1; CDR3aa: CSVEDQAGTGGVYEQYF
len: 12; v_gene: TRBV10-1; CDR3aa: CASSESNTEAFF
len: 19; v_gene: TRBV7-8; CDR3aa: CASSKPPPGVSRWGNEQFF
len: 23; v_gene: TRBV6-2/TRBV6-3; CDR3aa: CASSYSGWGEGLGERTADYEQYF
len: 16; v_gene: TRBV29-1; CDR3aa: CSVAGAGSDNTDTQYF
len: 14; v_gene: TRBV20-1; CDR3aa: CSAAGTTNYNEQFF